The subject of this entry is one T cell receptor beta chain. Which antigen it targets is not known. The record has no base qualities; no much larger clone is one base away. These data originate in a study of blood T cell repertoires in COVID-19 (dated by TCRdb to 2020 to 2021). Regarding the research as a whole: Samples covering the acute and convalescent phases of COVID-19 were provided by collaborators in the United States, Italy and Spain. The repertoires were released in a freely available public database intended as a resource for research on the immune response to SARS-CoV-2. The prospective study material was composed of cDNA or gDNA derived from T cells, B-cell-depleted T cells, or PBMCs. The dataset comprised deeply sampled blood TCRbeta repertoires from subjects exposed to, actively infected with, or recovered from COVID-19. Sample metadata almost always included a de-identified subject ID, COVID-19 status, age in years and sex. The samples were drawn from the first 160 participants of the ongoing ImmuneRACE study and from 950 to 1,500 subjects provided by 6 global collaborators. Where available, HLA class I and class II types were taken from metadata supplied by the sample provider and were not determined by assay-based typing. What the authors observed across the whole study: The amount of clinical and demographic metadata varied by source and participant and was provided uncurated.

Participants in the prospective study were aged roughly 18 to 89 years, lived in 20 to 30 United States geographic areas, and enrolled through a virtual design. In the prospective study, participants were assigned to cohorts based on the clinical history participants reported in a screening survey and a study questionnaire. ImmuneRACE Cohort 3 recovered participants were defined by two consecutive negative NP/OP PCR tests, healthcare professional clearance, or symptom resolution. In the prospective study, mobile phlebotomists collected whole blood, serum and a nasopharyngeal or oropharyngeal swab from each participant. Participants in the prospective study had the option to provide additional blood draws and questionnaires over a 2-month period. Before DNA extraction, blood samples from the prospective study were shipped at room temperature or frozen. TCRbeta CDR3 regions were amplified from genomic DNA using the immunoSEQ Assay, a bias-controlled multiplex PCR. In the source study's methods: The number of nucleated cells in each sample was estimated from the amplification of reference gene primers within the assay. To quantify the absolute abundance of each unique TCRbeta CDR3 rearrangement, sequence reads were collapsed and filtered. For each sample, productive Simpson clonality was calculated as the square root of Simpson's diversity index across productive rearrangements. TCRdb retrieved this table from immuneACCESS and kept in-frame rearrangements only. Not all clones are present; in checked studies, unresolved V genes account for under half, and no reason is known for the remainder. V, J and clone size reflect that table, while D and trimming were determined from the DNA. For this sample there are roughly 380,000 clones; approximately 87% appear just once. The ten most abundant clones make up approximately 1.2% of the sample.

This receptor was taken from a man in his thirties or forties who had recovered from COVID-19. Material for sequencing was PBMCs or T cells enriched from blood (not recorded which).

The CDR3 amino acid sequence is: CASSLASQGHYGYTF. Here is the DNA: TGCGCCAGCAGCTTGGCCTCACAGGGCCACTATGGCTACACCTTC. The sequence joins TRBV5-1 to TRBJ1-2, with TRBD1 perhaps the D gene, on 6 matching bases. Its CDR3 holds 15 amino acids, cysteine through phenylalanine. Left in the record is the CDR3 DNA by itself, 45 bases read in frame from the first base. Between the V and J ends, shortened by 0 bases and 3 bases respectively, the junction contains 12 bases. The germline V gene provides CDR1 SGHRS and CDR2 YFSETQ.